This entry lists 22 T cell receptor beta chains sequenced from one sample in a study of a mutant IDH1 vaccine in newly diagnosed glioma. These TCRs are of unknown antigen specificity. Method: immunoSEQ multiplex PCR; TCRdb's copy keeps in-frame clones and lacks some. The data hold fewer than 150,000 clones, with 75% to 90% observed a single time. Time point indicated: week 11, during vaccination. The investigators gave 300 ug of mutant IDH1 20-mer peptide in each vaccine dose, together with topical imiquimod. Sequencing was performed on PBMCs, taken from a glioma patient whose treatment included an IDH1 peptide vaccine. These receptors were taken from a woman between 50 and 59 years old with glioma.

The chain uses TRBV4-1 and TRBJ2-5; no reliable D call. Trimming stripped 4 bases from V and 7 bases from J, with 16 bases between. Germline CDR1 reads MGHRA; CDR2 reads YSYEKL. The CDR3 sequence is 14 residues long. CDR3 loop: CASSPPLSPGTQYF. As DNA, the CDR3 is TGCGCCAGCAGCCCCCCCCTCTCCCCGGGGACCCAGTACTTC.

The chain couples TRBV6-1 to TRBJ2-5; D is perhaps TRBD2 (5 bases). Germline V gene data show CDR1 as MNHNS and CDR2 as SASEGT. Trimming pared 7 bases from V and 1 base from J, leaving 16 bases between. The CDR3 sequence is 15 residues long. The CDR3 spells CASTPLGAAQETQYF. DNA for the CDR3: TGTGCCAGCACTCCACTTGGAGCGGCCCAAGAGACCCAGTACTTC.

J is TRBJ2-3 and V is TRBV7-9; TRBD1 matches at 8 bases. CDR1 and CDR2 from the germline V gene are SEHNR and FQNEAQ (reference sequence). After removal of 8 bases from V and 6 bases from J, the junction contained 4 bases not matched to a gene. This CDR3 contains 12 residues. For the CDR3, the DNA is TGTGCCAGCGCAGGGGGCCTCGATACGCAGTATTTT. Translation: CASAGGLDTQYF.

The CDR3 bases are TGTGCCAGTAGTATTAGACCGGGACAGGGGGGAACACAGCCCCAGCATTTT. Residues: CASSIRPGQGGTQPQHF. The rearrangement links TRBV19 to TRBJ1-5; TRBD1 matches at 11 bases. The CDR3 runs 17 residues. The ends lost 3 bases at V and 7 bases at J; junction bases unmatched: 11. Germline values: CDR1 LNHDA, CDR2 SQIVND (reference sequence).

Only one count was recorded for this clone. The chain combines TRBV2 with TRBJ2-7; 8 bases align to TRBD2. This CDR3 comprises 15 residues. Germline CDR1 is SNHLY and CDR2 is FYNNEI. Trimming cost V 2 bases and J 3 bases; bases outside gene matches: 6. CDR3 DNA sequence: TGTGCCAGCAGTGAAATAGCGGGATTCCGCTACGAGCAGTACTTC. This encodes CASSEIAGFRYEQYF. Looking up the rest from reference TRBV2 and TRBJ2-7 gives the full variable domain: EPEVTQTPSHQVTQMGQEVILRCVPISNHLYFYWYRQILGQKVEFLVSFYNNEISEKSEIFDDQFSVERPDGSNFTLKIRSTKLEDSAMYFCASSEIAGFRYEQYFGPGTRLTVT.

V and J are TRBV30 and TRBJ1-1, with D unclear. The CDR3 extends over 14 amino acids. Trimming stripped 4 bases from V and 3 bases from J, with 15 bases between. Germline CDR1 and CDR2: GTSNPN and SVGIG (reference sequence). The CDR3 DNA reads TGTGCCTGGAAGAGTCGGGGTCTGGACACTGAAGCTTTCTTT. Its protein is CAWKSRGLDTEAFF. The variable domain in full, with the rest retrieved from reference TRBV30 and TRBJ1-1, is SQTIHQWPATLVQPVGSPLSLECTVEGTSNPNLYWYRQAAGRGLQLLFYSVGIGQISSEVPQNLSASRPQDRQFILSSKKLLLSDSGFYLCAWKSRGLDTEAFFGQGTRLTVV.

The gene calls are TRBV11-2 and TRBJ1-1; D is ambiguous. Trimming pared 0 bases from V and 3 bases from J, leaving 14 bases between. Germline V gives CDR1 SGHAT, CDR2 FQNNGV. The CDR3 has 16 residues. CDR3 protein: CASSLEFGRKYTEAFF. CDR3 nucleotides: TGTGCCAGCAGCTTAGAATTCGGCAGAAAATACACTGAAGCTTTCTTT.

Concerning this clone: Its ends do not fully match the called genes, so a read error is possible. The rearrangement joins TRBV7-9 to TRBJ1-4, with a tentative D call TRBD1 (5 bases). This CDR3 has 14 residues. The germline V gene encodes CDR1 SEHNR and CDR2 FQNEAQ (reference sequence). This chain's CDR3 is CASRLGVANEKLFF. The CDR3 DNA is TGTGCCAGCAGATTAGGGGTGGCTAATGAAAAACTGTTTTTT. The whole variable domain, remainder taken from reference TRBV7-9 and TRBJ1-4, is DTGVSQNPRHKITKRGQNVTFRCDPISEHNRLYWYRQTLGQGPEFLTYFQNEAQLEKSRLLSDRFSAERPKGSFSTLEIQRTEQGDSAMYLCASRLGVANEKLFFGSGTQLSVL.

This clone was seen just once. V gene TRBV7-9 combines with J gene TRBJ1-6, with TRBD1 as a possible D gene (5 bases). V was trimmed by 8 bases and J by 4 bases, leaving 9 bases between them. CDR3 size: 13 residues. CDR1 is SEHNR and CDR2 is FQNEAQ in the germline V gene (reference sequence). CDR3 sequence (DNA): TGTGCCAGCCGCGACAGTTATAATTCACCCCTCCACTTT. As protein: CASRDSYNSPLHF.

V is TRBV28 and J is TRBJ1-1; D is ambiguous. CDR1 and CDR2 from the germline V gene are MDHEN and SYDVKM. The CDR3 loop spans 13 amino acids. V gave up 3 bases and J gave up 0 bases, with 5 bases separating them. CDR3 DNA: TGTGCCAGCAGTTTCTTGGTGAACACTGAAGCTTTCTTT. It specifies CASSFLVNTEAFF.

The CDR3 DNA reads TGTGCCAGCAGCCAAGTTGTGGGAGCTGGTTACGAGCAGTACTTC. Its protein is CASSQVVGAGYEQYF. This sequence joins TRBV4-2 and TRBJ2-7, with D tentatively TRBD2 (5 bases). Trimming shortened V by 1 base and J by 4 bases, and 14 bases separated the two germline ends. Germline V CDR1 and CDR2: LGHNA, YNFKEQ. CDR3 length: 15 residues.

This clone showed up just once. This rearrangement joins TRBV5-1 to TRBJ1-1; D possibly corresponds to TRBD1 (5 bases). This CDR3 is 14 amino acids long. The germline V gene encodes CDR1 SGHRS and CDR2 YFSETQ. V shed 3 bases and J shed 3 bases, with 12 bases lying between them. CDR3 amino acids: CASSSQVIDTEAFF. For the CDR3, the DNA is TGCGCCAGCAGCTCACAGGTAATAGACACTGAAGCTTTCTTT. Variable domain in full (rest from reference TRBV5-1 and TRBJ1-1): KAGVTQTPRYLIKTRGQQVTLSCSPISGHRSVSWYQQTPGQGLQFLFEYFSETQRNKGNFPGRFSGRQFSNSRSEMNVSTLELGDSALYLCASSSQVIDTEAFFGQGTRLTVV.

This chain links TRBV29-1 with TRBJ2-7, with TRBD2 as a possible D gene (5 bases). The length of the CDR3 is 14 residues. Germline CDR1 is SQVTM and CDR2 is ANQGSEA. Trimming left V 5 bases short and J 2 bases short, with 16 bases between. The CDR3 sequence: CSVTDGLLTYEQYF. The CDR3 DNA sequence: TGCAGCGTTACCGACGGACTCCTGACCTACGAGCAGTACTTC.

The rearrangement uses TRBV7-9 and TRBJ1-1; D remains ambiguous. The CDR3 contains 13 residues. CDR1 and CDR2 (germline): SEHNR, FQNEAQ (reference sequence). V was cut by 5 bases and J by 11 bases, with 18 bases left in between. The CDR3 spells CASSSGRENGAFF. CDR3 nucleotides: TGTGCCAGCAGCAGCGGGAGGGAGAACGGGGCTTTCTTT.

Here the CDR3 reads CASSIGTTNEQFF. The CDR3 DNA reads as TGTGCCAGTAGTATTGGGACCACCAATGAGCAGTTCTTC. The chain has TRBV19 and TRBJ2-1; D could derive from TRBD1 or TRBD2 (5 bases each). Deletions cut 3 bases from V and 6 bases from J, with 9 bases between. CDR1 LNHDA and CDR2 SQIVND come from the germline V gene (reference sequence). The CDR3 totals 13 residues.

The chain joins TRBV10-1 to TRBJ2-7; the D gene is possibly TRBD1 (6 bases). Germline values: CDR1 WNHNN, CDR2 SYGVQD (reference sequence). The length of the CDR3 is 12 residues. V was shortened by 3 bases and J by 3 bases, with 6 bases between the two germline ends. The CDR3: CASSEQGYEQYF. CDR3 in DNA: TGCGCCAGCAGTGAACAGGGCTACGAGCAGTACTTC.

As DNA, the CDR3 is TGTGCCAGCAGCATCCGGACAGTCAGCTCCTACGAGCAGTACTTC. This encodes CASSIRTVSSYEQYF. The rearrangement links TRBV21-1 to TRBJ2-7; TRBD1, the D gene given by the table, was not confirmed from the DNA. TRBV21-1 is designated a pseudogene. The CDR3 has 15 residues.

The chain employs TRBV12-5 and TRBJ2-1, with TRBD2 identical over 9 bases. Germline V gene lookup returns CDR1 LGHNT and CDR2 FRNRAP. The CDR3 has 14 amino acids. The V segment lost 5 bases and the J segment 9 bases; nucleotides outside the gene matches: 8. Here the CDR3 DNA reads TGTGCTAGTGGTCCCGGACTAGCGAAGGGTGAGCAGTTCTTC. Encoded protein: CASGPGLAKGEQFF.

V usage is TRBV6-1 and J usage is TRBJ2-7; 7 bases fit TRBD1. CDR3 size: 15 residues. J was trimmed by 2 bases and V by 1 base; bases with no gene match: 5. Germline lookup yields CDR1 MNHNS and CDR2 SASEGT. Written as DNA, the CDR3 is TGTGCCAGCAGTGAAGAGGGGACAGAAGCCTACGAGCAGTACTTC. Residues: CASSEEGTEAYEQYF.

This rearrangement joins TRBV30 to TRBJ2-3; a weak D match, TRBD2 (6 bases). The CDR3 length is 13 residues. V shed 0 bases and J shed 3 bases, with 7 bases lying between them. The germline V gene encodes CDR1 GTSNPN and CDR2 SVGIG (reference sequence). CDR3 in amino acids: CAWSVAGTDTQYF. The DNA for the CDR3 is TGTGCCTGGAGTGTCGCGGGGACAGATACGCAGTATTTT.

The genes are TRBV6-5 and TRBJ2-3, with D tentatively TRBD2 (7 bases). Germline V CDR1 and CDR2: MNHEY, SVGAGI. CDR3 length: 15 residues. V lost 2 bases, J lost 3 bases, and 12 bases lay in between. CDR3 nucleotides: TGTGCCAGCAGTTACCGGGGGGCGAGGACAGATACGCAGTATTTT. Translated: CASSYRGARTDTQYF.

This clone has a single count. The chain has TRBV27 and TRBJ2-7, with 10 bases identical to TRBD1. Germline CDR1 MNHEY, CDR2 SMNVEV (reference sequence). This CDR3 is built from 16 residues. V was pared by 4 bases and J by 5 bases, with 11 bases of the junction left unmatched. CDR3 sequence (DNA): TGTGCCAGCAGTTCATTCGGGGACAGGGGACTCAACGAGCAGTACTTC. Translation: CASSSFGDRGLNEQYF.